This passage covers 3 T cell receptor beta chains from one sample sequenced in a study of blood T cell repertoires in COVID-19. Profiled with immunoSEQ multiplex PCR; TCRdb holds only in-frame clones, not every one. The sample yields around 200,000 clones, 80% to 90% seen once. Sequences were obtained from peripheral blood. These receptors came from an elderly woman with acute or convalescent COVID-19.

The chain carries TRBV3-1 (or the pseudogene TRBV3-2) and TRBJ2-3; tentatively, D is TRBD2 (6 bases). The CDR3 has 16 residues. The germline gives CDR1 LGHDT, CDR2 YNNKEL (reference sequence). Between the trimmed V and J ends, which lost 4 bases and 0 bases, there was a span of 14 bases. The CDR3 sequence is CASSPRSGTSTDTQYF. DNA for the CDR3: TGTGCCAGCAGCCCCAGATCCGGGACTAGCACAGATACGCAGTATTTT.

This clone was seen only a few times. This sequence joins TRBV11-3 and TRBJ2-7; perhaps TRBD2 as D (6 bases). Trimming left V 3 bases short and J 6 bases short, with 12 bases between. Germline-derived CDR1 and CDR2 are SGHNT and YENEEA. The CDR3 has 13 residues. The CDR3 is CASSFGSGGEQYF. The CDR3 DNA is TGTGCCAGCAGCTTCGGATCCGGGGGCGAGCAGTACTTC.

The chain carries TRBV3-1 (or the pseudogene TRBV3-2) and TRBJ2-2; D gene unclear. Between the trimmed V and J ends, which lost 5 bases and 6 bases, there was a span of 4 bases. Per germline, CDR1 LGHDT and CDR2 YNNKEL (reference sequence). CDR3 size: 11 residues. The CDR3 DNA reads as TGTGCCAGCAGCACAGCCGGGGAGCTGTTTTTT. This sequence encodes CASSTAGELFF.